This T cell receptor (beta chain) was profiled in a study of shared clonotypes between healthy human individuals. Overall study context: Contributing individuals were a couple of females and a few males aged 18 to 49. Study-level results: Among donors, clonotype sharing was expected to be affected by sequencing depth.

Turning to this clone: No antigen is known for it. A much larger clone differs by one base, so this may be a read error.

The CDR3 runs to 16 residues. Between the trimmed V and J ends, which lost 1 base and 4 bases, there was a span of 11 bases. The V gene's germline CDR1 is LGHNA and CDR2 YSLEER. All the donors were Caucasian adults who lived in Nashville, Tennessee. As originally analysed: From ImmunoSEQ came sequences covering only the junction and carrying no quality scores, so filtering differed. Libraries were prepared by immunoSEQ multiplex PCR; TCRdb keeps only in-frame clonotypes and omits some of them. V and J calls and clone size follow that table, whereas D and trimming were derived from the DNA. The table includes around 530,000 clones, around three quarters detected once.

The specimen was PBMCs. This receptor was obtained from a woman aged 40 to 50 in good health. Some clones in this sample may be carry-over from other donors' samples. The chain joins TRBV4-3 to TRBJ2-6; tentatively, D is TRBD1 (6 bases). The chain's CDR3 is CASSQGAGVGANVLTF. DNA for the CDR3: TGCGCCAGCAGCCAAGGTGCAGGGGTCGGGGCCAACGTCCTGACTTTC.